What follows are 24 T cell receptor beta chains derived from one specimen sequenced in a study of blood T cell repertoires in COVID-19. Clones were sequenced by immunoSEQ multiplex PCR, and TCRdb holds only the in-frame ones, with some missing. The profile shows 120,000 or so clones, 60% to 80% of them singletons. Sequencing was done on a sample of peripheral blood. These receptors were collected from a man aged 55 to 70 with acute or convalescent COVID-19.

The rearrangement uses TRBV11-2 and TRBJ2-6; D uncertain. Trimming stripped 3 bases from V and 2 bases from J, with 5 bases between. The CDR3 consists of 14 residues. Germline V gene data show CDR1 as SGHAT and CDR2 as FQNNGV. The CDR3 loop is CASSLAPGANVLTF. CDR3 in DNA: TGTGCCAGCAGCTTGGCCCCTGGGGCCAACGTCCTGACTTTC.

V is TRBV6-5 and J is TRBJ1-1, with 7 bases matching TRBD1. Germline V gene lookup returns CDR1 MNHEY and CDR2 SVGAGI. The CDR3 spans 15 residues. The ends lost 6 bases at V and 11 bases at J; junction bases unmatched: 18. The CDR3 DNA reads TGTGCCAGCAGCCCGACCGGGAAAAGGGGGCTGGGGGCTTTCTTT. As protein: CASSPTGKRGLGAFF.

The chain recombines TRBV3-1 (or the pseudogene TRBV3-2) with TRBJ1-4, with D unclear. The CDR3 runs 14 residues. V was clipped by 1 base and J by 5 bases, with 8 bases between them. CDR1 is LGHDT, CDR2 YNNKEL, per germline (reference sequence). CDR3 sequence: CASSQGRMNEKLFF. CDR3 sequence (DNA): TGTGCCAGCAGCCAAGGGCGGATGAATGAAAAACTGTTTTTT.

The V gene is TRBV11-2, the J gene TRBJ1-5, with 7 positions matching TRBD1. The CDR3 runs 14 residues. Per the germline V gene, CDR1 is SGHAT and CDR2 is FQNNGV. After removal of 5 bases from V and 4 bases from J, the junction contained 5 bases not matched to a gene. The CDR3 bases are TGTGCCAGCAGCAAGACAGGGAGTAATCAGCCCCAGCATTTT. This encodes CASSKTGSNQPQHF. The whole variable domain, remainder taken from reference TRBV11-2 and TRBJ1-5, is EAGVAQSPRYKIIEKRQSVAFWCNPISGHATLYWYQQILGQGPKLLIQFQNNGVVDDSQLPKDRFSAERLKGVDSTLKIQPAKLEDSAVYLCASSKTGSNQPQHFGDGTRLSIL.

This clone was seen a handful of times. V gene TRBV5-4 combines with J gene TRBJ2-7; 9 bases fit TRBD2. V gave up 0 bases and J gave up 7 bases; unmatched junction bases: 8. There are 15 residues in the CDR3. CDR1 SGHNT and CDR2 YYREEE come from the germline V gene (reference sequence). CDR3 sequence: CASSLGREGQGEQYF. The CDR3 region has the DNA TGTGCCAGCAGCTTGGGGCGGGAGGGCCAGGGGGAGCAGTACTTC.

V is TRBV5-1 and J is TRBJ1-1; no clear D. CDR1 and CDR2 from the germline V gene are SGHRS and YFSETQ. V was shortened by 3 bases and J by 7 bases, with 7 bases between the two germline ends. CDR3 length: 11 amino acids. In DNA form, the CDR3 reads TGCGCCAGCAGCTGGCAGGTTGAAGCTTTCTTT. This gives the protein CASSWQVEAFF. Full variable domain (remainder filled in from reference TRBV5-1 and TRBJ1-1): KAGVTQTPRYLIKTRGQQVTLSCSPISGHRSVSWYQQTPGQGLQFLFEYFSETQRNKGNFPGRFSGRQFSNSRSEMNVSTLELGDSALYLCASSWQVEAFFGQGTRLTVV.

The chain uses TRBV24-1 and TRBJ2-2; D remains unclear. Between the trimmed V and J ends, which lost 8 bases and 3 bases, there was a span of 12 bases. This CDR3 comprises 14 residues. Germline V CDR1 and CDR2: KGHDR, SFDVKD. The CDR3 sequence: CATKSYTDTGELFF. The CDR3 region has the DNA TGTGCCACCAAGTCCTATACAGACACCGGGGAGCTGTTTTTT.

The CDR3 here is CASSSQGGRDTGELFF. The DNA for the CDR3 is TGTGCCAGCAGCTCACAGGGGGGGCGAGACACCGGGGAGCTGTTTTTT. The V and J genes are TRBV9 and TRBJ2-2; D perhaps matches TRBD1 (8 bases). From germline, CDR1 is SGDLS and CDR2 YYNGEE. Trimming took off 4 bases at V and 3 bases at J, with 16 bases between the two ends. The CDR3 runs to 16 residues. Using reference TRBV9 and TRBJ2-2 for the parts outside the CDR3, the full variable domain is DSGVTQTPKHLITATGQRVTLRCSPRSGDLSVYWYQQSLDQGLQFLIQYYNGEERAKGNILERFSAQQFPDLHSELNLSSLELGDSALYFCASSSQGGRDTGELFFGEGSRLTVL.

The chain is built from TRBV24-1 and TRBJ1-2; D is ambiguous. This CDR3 is 14 amino acids long. Per germline, CDR1 KGHDR and CDR2 SFDVKD. Trimming cost V 3 bases and J 1 base, with 8 bases left between them. The CDR3 nucleotides read TGTGCCACCAGTGATGTGGGCCGTAACTATGGCTACACCTTC. It yields the protein CATSDVGRNYGYTF.

V gene TRBV2 combines with J gene TRBJ1-2; the match to TRBD1 covers 10 bases. The CDR3 covers 13 residues. Per germline, CDR1 SNHLY and CDR2 FYNNEI. Trimming cost V 6 bases and J 3 bases; bases outside gene matches: 1. In nucleotides, the CDR3 is TGTGCCAGCAGCGGGACAGGGGACTATGGCTACACCTTC. Translated, it gives CASSGTGDYGYTF.

This chain uses TRBV10-1 with TRBJ2-1, with TRBD2 matching 8 bases. With V trimmed by 0 bases and J by 0 bases, 4 bases remained unmatched. The CDR3 covers 17 residues. The germline V gene encodes CDR1 WNHNN and CDR2 SYGVQD (reference sequence). The CDR3 is CASSESVAGSSYNEQFF. In DNA form, the CDR3 reads TGCGCCAGCAGTGAGTCTGTAGCGGGGAGCTCCTACAATGAGCAGTTCTTC.

The V gene is TRBV4-1, the J gene TRBJ1-2; TRBD1 aligns across 11 bases. Germline values: CDR1 MGHRA, CDR2 YSYEKL. With V trimmed by 0 bases and J by 4 bases, 7 bases remained unmatched. There are 17 residues in the CDR3. Here the CDR3 reads CASSQDSFGTGGYGYTF. The DNA of the CDR3 is TGCGCCAGCAGCCAAGACTCTTTTGGGACAGGGGGCTATGGCTACACCTTC.

The chain couples TRBV7-9 to TRBJ1-1; 7 bases are shared with TRBD1. The trim removed 1 base at V and 11 bases at J, leaving 4 bases unmatched. The CDR3 is 12 amino acids. From germline, CDR1 is SEHNR and CDR2 FQNEAQ (reference sequence). The CDR3 protein is CASSLEGAYAFF. The CDR3 coding sequence is TGTGCCAGCAGCTTAGAGGGGGCTTATGCTTTCTTT.

The chain combines TRBV6-1 with TRBJ1-2; unclear D gene. The germline V gene encodes CDR1 MNHNS and CDR2 SASEGT. Trimming shortened V by 4 bases and J by 0 bases, and 9 bases separated the two germline ends. CDR3 length: 14 amino acids. CDR3 nucleotides: TGTGCCAGCAGTGGCCTAACAGCTAACTATGGCTACACCTTC. This sequence encodes CASSGLTANYGYTF.

The chain couples TRBV25-1 to TRBJ1-2; 12 nucleotides agree with TRBD1. J was trimmed by 4 bases and V by 3 bases; bases with no gene match: 9. CDR1 MGHDK and CDR2 SYGVNS come from the germline V gene. This CDR3 spans 17 amino acids. CDR3 in amino acids: CASSEGQGAAGGYGYTF. In DNA, the CDR3 is TGTGCCAGCAGTGAGGGACAGGGGGCTGCGGGTGGCTATGGCTACACCTTC.

The chain carries TRBV2 and TRBJ1-2; 9 nucleotides align to TRBD1. CDR1 SNHLY and CDR2 FYNNEI come from the germline V gene. The CDR3 extends over 16 amino acids. The V segment lost 7 bases and the J segment 6 bases; nucleotides outside the gene matches: 15. The CDR3 DNA follows: TGTGCCAGCAAACCTGGACAGGGGAGGGGGTTTGATGGCTACACCTTC. This sequence encodes CASKPGQGRGFDGYTF.

The chain uses TRBV19 and TRBJ2-4, with TRBD1 matching 9 bases. This CDR3 region has 20 residues. With 5 bases clipped from V and 1 base from J, the junction kept 18 bases outside the gene matches. The V gene's germline CDR1 is LNHDA and CDR2 SQIVND (reference sequence). The CDR3 region has the DNA TGTGCCAGTAGTGTTTCAACTCCGGGACAGGGTGTTGGGGCCAAAAACATTCAGTACTTC. Amino acids: CASSVSTPGQGVGAKNIQYF.

V is TRBV19 and J is TRBJ1-5, with a tentative D call TRBD1 (6 bases). Germline assignment: CDR1 LNHDA and CDR2 SQIVND (reference sequence). The ends were cut back, 7 bases at V and 9 bases at J, with 16 bases in the middle. The CDR3 has 13 amino acids. CDR3 in DNA: TGTGCCAGTATCCCGCGTACAGGGAGGCCCCAGCATTTT. The encoded protein is CASIPRTGRPQHF. Variable domain in full (rest from reference TRBV19 and TRBJ1-5): DGGITQSPKYLFRKEGQNVTLSCEQNLNHDAMYWYRQDPGQGLRLIYYSQIVNDFQKGDIAEGYSVSREKKESFPLTVTSAQKNPTAFYLCASIPRTGRPQHFGDGTRLSIL.

The chain combines TRBV29-1 with TRBJ2-3, with TRBD2 identical over 8 bases. The germline V gene has CDR1 SQVTM and CDR2 ANQGSEA. Losses at the gene ends were 2 bases for V and 2 bases for J; bases not matched to a gene: 15. The CDR3 covers 18 residues. The chain's CDR3 is CSVELSGGPQTFTDTQYF. For the CDR3, the DNA is TGCAGCGTTGAATTATCGGGAGGGCCCCAGACCTTCACAGATACGCAGTATTTT.

The J gene is TRBJ2-1, the V gene TRBV7-3, with 9 positions matching TRBD2. The CDR3 covers 18 residues. V lost 8 bases, J lost 0 bases, and 14 bases stayed unmatched. In germline, CDR1 is SGHTA, CDR2 FQGTGA. The CDR3 coding sequence is TGTGCCAGCCGGAAGACGAATAGCGGGGGAAGCTCCTACAATGAGCAGTTCTTC. Translating it yields CASRKTNSGGSSYNEQFF. Looking up the rest from reference TRBV7-3 and TRBJ2-1 gives the full variable domain: GAGVSQTPSNKVTEKGKYVELRCDPISGHTALYWYRQSLGQGPEFLIYFQGTGAADDSGLPNDRFFAVRPEGSVSTLKIQRTERGDSAVYLCASRKTNSGGSSYNEQFFGPGTRLTVL.

The J gene is TRBJ1-1, the V gene TRBV19, with 8 bases identical to TRBD1. This CDR3 region has 14 residues. Germline loops: CDR1 LNHDA, CDR2 SQIVND (reference sequence). The V gene end was trimmed by 6 bases and the J gene end by 4 bases; junction bases not matched to a gene: 7. CDR3: CASSPQGGITEAFF. CDR3 sequence (DNA): TGTGCCAGTAGCCCACAGGGGGGCATCACTGAAGCTTTCTTT.

Comment on this clone: The sample contains more than one DNA sequence encoding this CDR3. The V call is TRBV6-2 or TRBV6-3, the J call TRBJ1-2; D not resolved. The CDR3 consists of 14 residues. Per the germline V gene, CDR1 is MNHEY and CDR2 is SVGEGT. V dropped 2 bases and J dropped 0 bases, with 7 bases sitting between them. The CDR3 loop is CASSYGHTNYGYTF. The CDR3 region has the DNA TGTGCCAGCAGTTACGGGCACACTAACTATGGCTACACCTTC.

The chain employs TRBV24-1 and TRBJ2-3; 9 nucleotides line up with TRBD1. The germline gives CDR1 KGHDR, CDR2 SFDVKD. The length of the CDR3 is 14 residues. The CDR3 protein is CAIRGQGSTDTQYF. The DNA of the CDR3 is TGTGCTATACGGGGACAGGGATCCACAGATACGCAGTATTTT.

This rearrangement joins TRBV2 to TRBJ1-5; 9 positions agree with TRBD1. Germline CDR1 and CDR2: SNHLY and FYNNEI. This CDR3 has 12 residues. J was trimmed by 6 bases and V by 7 bases; bases with no gene match: 1. CDR3 in amino acids: CASTGQGQPQHF. In DNA form, the CDR3 reads TGTGCCAGCACGGGACAGGGTCAGCCCCAGCATTTT.